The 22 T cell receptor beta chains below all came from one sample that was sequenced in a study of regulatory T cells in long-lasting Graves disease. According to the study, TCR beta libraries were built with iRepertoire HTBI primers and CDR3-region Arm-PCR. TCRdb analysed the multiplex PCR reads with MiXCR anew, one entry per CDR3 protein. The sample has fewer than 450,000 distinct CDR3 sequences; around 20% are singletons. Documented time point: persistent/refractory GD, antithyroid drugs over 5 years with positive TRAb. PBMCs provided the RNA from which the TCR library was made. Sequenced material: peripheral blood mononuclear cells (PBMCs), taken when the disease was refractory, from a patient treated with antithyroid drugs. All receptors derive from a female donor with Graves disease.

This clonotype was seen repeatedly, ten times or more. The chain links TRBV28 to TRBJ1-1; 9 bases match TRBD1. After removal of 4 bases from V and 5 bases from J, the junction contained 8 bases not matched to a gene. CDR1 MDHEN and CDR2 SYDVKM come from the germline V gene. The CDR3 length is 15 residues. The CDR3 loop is CASSSDRGSRTEAFF. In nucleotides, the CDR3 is TGTGCCAGCAGTTCAGACAGGGGGTCAAGGACTGAAGCTTTCTTT. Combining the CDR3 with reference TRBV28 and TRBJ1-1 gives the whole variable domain DVKVTQSSRYLVKRTGEKVFLECVQDMDHENMFWYRQDPGLGLRLIYFSYDVKMKEKGDIPEGYSVSREKKERFSLILESASTNQTSMYLCASSSDRGSRTEAFFGQGTRLTVV.

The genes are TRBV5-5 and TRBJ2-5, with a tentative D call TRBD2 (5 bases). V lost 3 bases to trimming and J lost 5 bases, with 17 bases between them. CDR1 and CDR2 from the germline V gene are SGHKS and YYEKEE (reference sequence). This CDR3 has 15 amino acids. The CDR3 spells CASSYNGNPQETQYF. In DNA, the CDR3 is TGTGCCAGCAGCTACAACGGGAATCCCCAGGAGACCCAGTACTTC.

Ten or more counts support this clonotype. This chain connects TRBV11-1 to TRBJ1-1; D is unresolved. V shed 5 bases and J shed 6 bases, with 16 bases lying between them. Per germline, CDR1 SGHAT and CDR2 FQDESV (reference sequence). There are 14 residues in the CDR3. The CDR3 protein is CASSPGRAVAEAFF. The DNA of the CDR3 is TGTGCCAGCAGCCCCGGACGGGCGGTGGCTGAAGCTTTCTTT. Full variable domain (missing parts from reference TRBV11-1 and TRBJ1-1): EAEVAQSPRYKITEKSQAVAFWCDPISGHATLYWYRQILGQGPELLVQFQDESVVDDSQLPKDRFSAERLKGVDSTLKIQPAELGDSAMYLCASSPGRAVAEAFFGQGTRLTVV.

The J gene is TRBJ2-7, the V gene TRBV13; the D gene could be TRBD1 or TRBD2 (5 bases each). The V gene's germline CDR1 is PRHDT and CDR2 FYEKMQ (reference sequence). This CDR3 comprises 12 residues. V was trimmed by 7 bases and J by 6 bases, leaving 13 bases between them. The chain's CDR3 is CASTHGGPEQYF. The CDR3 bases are TGTGCCAGCACACATGGGGGACCCGAGCAGTACTTC.

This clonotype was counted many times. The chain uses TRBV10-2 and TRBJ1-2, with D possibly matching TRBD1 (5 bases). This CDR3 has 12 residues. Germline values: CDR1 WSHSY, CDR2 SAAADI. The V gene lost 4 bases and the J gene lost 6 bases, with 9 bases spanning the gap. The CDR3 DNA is TGCGCCAGCAGTGGGGGGTTCGATGGCTACACCTTC. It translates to CASSGGFDGYTF.

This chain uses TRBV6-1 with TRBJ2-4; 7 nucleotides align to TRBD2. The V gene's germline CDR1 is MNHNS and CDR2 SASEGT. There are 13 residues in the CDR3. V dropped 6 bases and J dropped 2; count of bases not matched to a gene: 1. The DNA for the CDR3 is TGTGCCAGCAGGACTAGCTCCAAAAACATTCAGTACTTC. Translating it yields CASRTSSKNIQYF.

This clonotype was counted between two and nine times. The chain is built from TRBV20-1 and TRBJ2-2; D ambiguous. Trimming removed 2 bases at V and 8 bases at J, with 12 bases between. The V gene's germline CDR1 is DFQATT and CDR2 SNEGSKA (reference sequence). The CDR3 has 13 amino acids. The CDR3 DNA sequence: TGCAGTGCTAGAACGGACCCGAGGGGGGAGCTGTTTTTT. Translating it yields CSARTDPRGELFF.

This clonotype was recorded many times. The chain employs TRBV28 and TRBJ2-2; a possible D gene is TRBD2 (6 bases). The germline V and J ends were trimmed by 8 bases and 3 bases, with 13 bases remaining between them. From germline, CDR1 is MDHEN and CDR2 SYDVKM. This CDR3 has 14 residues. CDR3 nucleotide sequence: TGTGCCAGCGGCTGGGACTCAGACACCGGGGAGCTGTTTTTT. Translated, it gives CASGWDSDTGELFF.

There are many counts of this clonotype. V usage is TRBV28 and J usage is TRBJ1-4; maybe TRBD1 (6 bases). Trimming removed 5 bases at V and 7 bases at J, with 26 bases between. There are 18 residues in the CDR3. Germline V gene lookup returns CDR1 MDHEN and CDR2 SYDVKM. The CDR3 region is CASSPRARGWRKSEKLFF. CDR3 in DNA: TGTGCCAGCAGTCCGAGGGCCAGGGGATGGCGTAAGAGTGAAAAACTGTTTTTT.

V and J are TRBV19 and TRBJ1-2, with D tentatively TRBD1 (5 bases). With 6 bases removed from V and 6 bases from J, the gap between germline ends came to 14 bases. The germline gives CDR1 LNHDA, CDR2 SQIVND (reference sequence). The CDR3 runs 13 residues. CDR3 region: CASRNQGAHGYTF. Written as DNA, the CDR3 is TGTGCCAGTAGAAATCAGGGAGCCCATGGCTACACCTTC.

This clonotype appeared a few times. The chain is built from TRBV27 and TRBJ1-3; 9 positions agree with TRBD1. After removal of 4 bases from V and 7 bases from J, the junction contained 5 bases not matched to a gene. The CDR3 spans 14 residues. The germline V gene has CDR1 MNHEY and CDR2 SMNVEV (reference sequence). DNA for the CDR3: TGTGCCAGCAGTTCGACAGGGGGTGCGAACACCATATATTTT. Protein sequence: CASSSTGGANTIYF.

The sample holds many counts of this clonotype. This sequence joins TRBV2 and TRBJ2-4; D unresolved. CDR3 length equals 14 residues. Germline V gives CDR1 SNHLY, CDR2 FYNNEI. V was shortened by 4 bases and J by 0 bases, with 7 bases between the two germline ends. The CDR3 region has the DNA TGTGCCAGCAGTGGGGCGGTAGCCAAAAACATTCAGTACTTC. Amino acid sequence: CASSGAVAKNIQYF.

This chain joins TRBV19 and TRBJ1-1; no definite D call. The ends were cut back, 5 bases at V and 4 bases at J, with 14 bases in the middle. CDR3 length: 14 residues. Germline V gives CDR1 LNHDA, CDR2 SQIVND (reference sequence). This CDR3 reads CASSRGQPGTEAFF. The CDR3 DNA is TGTGCCAGTAGTCGTGGGCAGCCCGGCACTGAAGCTTTCTTT.

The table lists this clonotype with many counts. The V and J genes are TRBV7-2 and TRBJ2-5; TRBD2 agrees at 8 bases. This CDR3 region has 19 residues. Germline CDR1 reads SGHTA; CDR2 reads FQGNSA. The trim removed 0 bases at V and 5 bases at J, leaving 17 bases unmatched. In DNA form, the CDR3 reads TGTGCCAGCAGCTTAGCGCAGAAAAGCGGGAGAAGAAGTGCGGAGACCCAGTACTTC. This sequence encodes CASSLAQKSGRRSAETQYF. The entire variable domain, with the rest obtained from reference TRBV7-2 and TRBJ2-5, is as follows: GAGVSQSPSNKVTEKGKDVELRCDPISGHTALYWYRQSLGQGLEFLIYFQGNSAPDKSGLPSDRFSAERTGGSVSTLTIQRTQQEDSAVYLCASSLAQKSGRRSAETQYFGPGTRLLVL.

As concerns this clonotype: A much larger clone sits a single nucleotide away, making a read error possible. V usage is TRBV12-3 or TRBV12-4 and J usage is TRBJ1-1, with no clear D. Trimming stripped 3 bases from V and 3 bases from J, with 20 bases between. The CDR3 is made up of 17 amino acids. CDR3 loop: CASSLGPLTWAHTEAFF. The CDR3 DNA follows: TGTGCCAGCAGTTTGGGCCCATTGACATGGGCCCACACTGAAGCTTTCTTT.

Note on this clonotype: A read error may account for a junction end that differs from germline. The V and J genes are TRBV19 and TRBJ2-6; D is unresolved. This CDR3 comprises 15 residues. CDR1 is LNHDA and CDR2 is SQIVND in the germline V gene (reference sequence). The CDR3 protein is CTSSISGSGANVLTF. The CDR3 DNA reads TGTACCAGTAGTATCTCGGGCTCTGGGGCCAACGTCCTGACTTTC.

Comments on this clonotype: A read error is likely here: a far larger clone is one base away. The CDR3 nucleotides are TGTGCCAACAGTTTTGGCGCTAAAGGCTACACCTTC. Translated: CANSFGAKGYTF. The chain combines TRBV3-1 with TRBJ1-2; unclear D gene. V lost 10 bases, J lost 8 bases, and 17 bases lay in between. Germline V gene data show CDR1 as LGHDT and CDR2 as YNNKEL (reference sequence). This CDR3 spans 12 amino acids.

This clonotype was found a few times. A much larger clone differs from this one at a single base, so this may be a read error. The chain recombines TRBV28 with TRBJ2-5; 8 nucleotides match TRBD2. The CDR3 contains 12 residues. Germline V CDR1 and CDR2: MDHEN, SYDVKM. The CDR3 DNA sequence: TGTGCCAGCAGGCCCGGGGGGGAGACCCGGTACTTC. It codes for CASRPGGETRYF.

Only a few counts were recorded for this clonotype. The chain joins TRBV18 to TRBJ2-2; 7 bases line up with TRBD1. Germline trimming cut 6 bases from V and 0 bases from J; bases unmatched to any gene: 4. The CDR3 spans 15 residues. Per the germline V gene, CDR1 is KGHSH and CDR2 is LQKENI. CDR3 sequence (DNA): TGTGCCAGCTCGCCGGGACAGTCGAACACCGGGGAGCTGTTTTTT. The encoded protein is CASSPGQSNTGELFF. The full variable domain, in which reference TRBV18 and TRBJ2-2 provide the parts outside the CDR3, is NAGVMQNPRHLVRRRGQEARLRCSPMKGHSHVYWYRQLPEEGLKFMVYLQKENIIDESGMPKERFSAEFPKEGPSILRIQQVVRGDSAAYFCASSPGQSNTGELFFGEGSRLTVL.

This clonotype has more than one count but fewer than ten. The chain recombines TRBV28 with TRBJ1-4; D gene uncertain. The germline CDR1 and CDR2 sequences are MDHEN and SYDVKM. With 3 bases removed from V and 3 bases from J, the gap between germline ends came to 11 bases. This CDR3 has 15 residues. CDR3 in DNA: TGTGCCAGCAGTTTTTACCGGTCCTCTAATGAAAAACTGTTTTTT. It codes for CASSFYRSSNEKLFF.

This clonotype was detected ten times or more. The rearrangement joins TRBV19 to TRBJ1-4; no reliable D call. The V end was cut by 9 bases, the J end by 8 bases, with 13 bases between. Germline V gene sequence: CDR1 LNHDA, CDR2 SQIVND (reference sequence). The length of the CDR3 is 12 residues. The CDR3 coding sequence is TGTGCCAGCAGTCGCACGGGGGAAAAACTGTTTTTT. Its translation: CASSRTGEKLFF.

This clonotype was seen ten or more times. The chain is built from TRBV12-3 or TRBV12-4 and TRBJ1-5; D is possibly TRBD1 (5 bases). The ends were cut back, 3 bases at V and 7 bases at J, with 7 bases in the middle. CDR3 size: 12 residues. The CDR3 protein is CASSFGAQPQHF. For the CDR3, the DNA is TGTGCCAGCAGTTTCGGGGCCCAGCCCCAGCATTTT.